This TCR beta chain was captured in a study of blood T cell repertoires in COVID-19 (dated by TCRdb to about 2020). About the study as a whole: Samples covering the acute and convalescent phases of COVID-19 were provided by collaborators in the United States, Italy and Spain. Where HLA class I and class II types were available, the types were taken from metadata supplied by the sample provider, not from assay-based typing. The prospective study material was composed of cDNA or gDNA derived from T cells, B-cell-depleted T cells, or PBMCs. Deeply sampled blood TCRbeta repertoires from subjects exposed to, actively infected with, or recovered from COVID-19 were included in the dataset. Samples were obtained from the ongoing ImmuneRACE study (first 160 participants) and from over 1,000 subjects provided by 6 global collaborators. A de-identified subject ID, COVID-19 status, age in years and sex were almost always included in the sample metadata. The repertoires were made available in a free public database intended to serve as a resource for research on the immune response to SARS-CoV-2. General study outcomes and caveats: Clinical and demographic metadata were provided uncurated, with the amount varying by source and participant.

Whole blood was collected in K2EDTA tubes by collaborating institutions according to the institutions' own protocols. For TCRbeta analysis, collaborators shipped samples as frozen whole blood, isolated PBMCs, or DNA extracted from either of those sample types. Counted from cysteine to phenylalanine, this CDR3 has 17 amino acids. The entry retains the CDR3 DNA only, 51 bases that are in frame from base 1. At the junction V is shortened by 0 bases and J by 4 bases; bases outside the gene matches: 6. As encoded in the germline V gene, CDR1 is LGHNA while CDR2 is YSLEER. Regarding this clone: Its specific antigen is unknown. No base qualities exist here, and no much larger clone lies one base off it.

TCRbeta CDR3 regions were amplified from genomic DNA using the immunoSEQ Assay, a bias-controlled multiplex PCR. The original methods were these. Within the assay, amplification of reference gene primers was used to estimate how many nucleated cells each sample contained. Sequence reads were collapsed and filtered to measure the absolute abundance of every unique TCRbeta CDR3 rearrangement. For each sample, productive Simpson clonality was calculated as the square root of Simpson's diversity index across productive rearrangements. TCRdb mirrors the immuneACCESS table, restricted to in-frame sequences. Some clones are absent from its copies; in checked studies, under half trace to an unresolved V gene, and the reason for the others is unknown. Clone size and V and J calls were adopted from that table, with D and trimming inferred from the DNA. A total of some 80,000 clones appear in this sample, roughly 79% of them only once. The top ten constitute around a sixth of the sample.

The receptor was derived from a human donor in a cohort sampled during active COVID-19. The sample was peripheral blood. The sequence joins TRBV4-3 to TRBJ1-1, with TRBD1 matching 12 junction bases. The encoded CDR3 is CASSQDSGQGAGTEAFF. The DNA sequence is given as TGCGCCAGCAGCCAAGATTCGGGACAGGGGGCTGGCACTGAAGCTTTCTTT.